This T cell receptor (beta chain) was profiled in a study of PD-1 blockade in classical Hodgkin lymphoma. Study context: Nivolumab was administered to patients intravenously at 3 mg/kg every 2 weeks. Study observations and caveats: There was a significant rise in CD4+ TCR diversity by C4D1, with no such rise for CD8+. Some patients began nivolumab under 1 year after ASCT. These patients were excluded from later analyses. Although disease activity or prior therapy may be involved, causes of the repertoire differences remain undefined.

Measured with immunoSEQ multiplex PCR; TCRdb has only the in-frame clones, and not every one. The table records around 150,000 clones, around four fifths of them present only once. Unmatched junction bases numbered 3, after V lost 10 bases and J lost 0 bases. This CDR3 spans 14 amino acids. From germline, CDR1 is MDHEN and CDR2 SYDVKM. Relapse was seen in all patients after autologous stem cell transplantation, and brentuximab vedotin exposure was variable. Concerning this clone itself: Its antigen is undetermined.

J is TRBJ2-3 and V is TRBV28; 11 bases agree with TRBD2. The TCR was taken from a human donor with classical Hodgkin lymphoma. This material consisted of peripheral blood mononuclear cells (PBMCs), taken before the second cycle of nivolumab. CDR3 residues: CATGTSGSTDTQYF. The CDR3 nucleotides are TGTGCCACCGGGACTAGCGGAAGCACAGATACGCAGTATTTT. The full variable domain, its missing parts supplied by reference TRBV28 and TRBJ2-3, is DVKVTQSSRYLVKRTGEKVFLECVQDMDHENMFWYRQDPGLGLRLIYFSYDVKMKEKGDIPEGYSVSREKKERFSLILESASTNQTSMYLCATGTSGSTDTQYFGPGTRLTVL.